The rows below give T cell receptor beta chains drawn from one sample of a study of early T cells in non-severe SARS-CoV-2 infection. TCRdb analysed the 5' RACE reads with MiXCR anew, one entry per CDR3 protein. Of tens of thousands of distinct CDR3 sequences in the sample, approximately 13% were seen once. What was sequenced was whole blood. These receptors were collected from an adult who was a healthcare worker with PCR-confirmed SARS-CoV-2 infection or an uninfected control (not recorded which). Both conserved end residues are part of each CDR3. The D gene is left open where the match is weak. Part of the rows lack a size; the others show once, few, many or a class for expanded clones.

size: many; D: NA; J: TRBJ1-1; V: TRBV27; CDR3: CASSLGRGAEAFF
size: NA; D: NA; J: TRBJ1-1; V: TRBV25-1; CDR3: CASTLPGGGGEAFF
size: once; D: NA; J: TRBJ2-2; V: TRBV11-1; CDR3: CASSLGYRVTTGELFF
size: NA; D: NA; J: TRBJ2-7; V: TRBV9; CDR3: CASSATAKNSYEQYF
size: few; D: TRBD1; J: TRBJ1-1; V: TRBV6-4; CDR3: CASSYRDRDLKLFF
size: once; D: NA; J: TRBJ1-1; V: TRBV30; CDR3: CAWSSGWMAFF
size: NA; D: TRBD2; J: TRBJ2-1; V: TRBV13; CDR3: CASSWGLAGGNEQFF
size: many; D: TRBD2; J: TRBJ2-7; V: TRBV7-9; CDR3: CASSLESSGGRQF
size: few; D: TRBD1; J: TRBJ1-1; V: TRBV20-1; CDR3: CSATGQGGTEAFF
size: NA; D: NA; J: TRBJ2-1; V: TRBV6-2/TRBV6-3; CDR3: CASSYGNEQFF
size: NA; D: TRBD2; J: TRBJ2-1; V: TRBV12-3/TRBV12-4; CDR3: CASRHRGLAGDNEQFF
size: many; D: NA; J: TRBJ2-1; V: TRBV6-1; CDR3: CASSEHSRANEQFF
size: NA; D: NA; J: TRBJ2-4; V: TRBV18; CDR3: CASSPSGSRANIQYF
size: few; D: NA; J: TRBJ2-1; V: TRBV29-1; CDR3: CSVPGRNNEQFF
size: many; D: NA; J: TRBJ2-7; V: TRBV7-2; CDR3: CASSYGVGQYF